The next 8 T cell receptor beta chains were all read from a single sample in a study of beta chain features in type 1 diabetes. Study-wide results and caveats: Across all four CD4+ subsets, people with type 1 diabetes showed modestly shorter TCRB CDR3s.

These receptors have no identified antigens. As every portion of the isolated RNA was reverse transcribed, the sequencing read expressed TCRB transcripts. This table comes from immunoSEQ multiplex PCR, and its TCRdb copy is limited to in-frame clones, with some not included. This sample has a few hundred thousand clones, with 9.6% found just once. The sample was central memory CD4+ T cells from blood. The receptors shown here come from a man aged 25-45 years with type 1 diabetes.

The gene calls are TRBV28 and TRBJ1-5, with D perhaps matching TRBD1 (5 bases). The CDR3 is made up of 15 amino acids. V was clipped by 5 bases and J by 0 bases, with 11 bases between them. From germline, CDR1 is MDHEN and CDR2 SYDVKM. CDR3 bases: TGTGCCAGCAGTCTAGGGGCCCATAGCAATCAGCCCCAGCATTTT. It translates to CASSLGAHSNQPQHF.

J is TRBJ2-7 and V is TRBV7-2; D is unresolved. The germline V gene encodes CDR1 SGHTA and CDR2 FQGNSA. V was clipped by 3 bases and J by 0 bases, with 9 bases between them. The CDR3 is made up of 14 amino acids. CDR3 residues: CASSLSGSSYEQYF. The CDR3 nucleotides are TGTGCCAGCAGCTTGTCCGGTAGCTCCTACGAGCAGTACTTC. Full variable domain (missing parts from reference TRBV7-2 and TRBJ2-7): GAGVSQSPSNKVTEKGKDVELRCDPISGHTALYWYRQSLGQGLEFLIYFQGNSAPDKSGLPSDRFSAERTGGSVSTLTIQRTQQEDSAVYLCASSLSGSSYEQYFGPGTRLTVT.

This clone occurred a few times. The chain combines TRBV28 with TRBJ1-2; TRBD1 agrees at 9 bases. Germline values: CDR1 MDHEN, CDR2 SYDVKM. The CDR3 is 15 residues long. Germline trimming cut 7 bases from V and 4 bases from J; bases unmatched to any gene: 10. The CDR3 spells CASTPDRGVSYGYTF. The CDR3 nucleotides are TGTGCCAGCACCCCGGACAGGGGAGTAAGCTATGGCTACACCTTC.

The genes are TRBV6-5 and TRBJ1-6; TRBD1 is a possible D gene (6 bases). The CDR3 runs to 14 residues. The germline V gene encodes CDR1 MNHEY and CDR2 SVGAGI. With 5 bases removed from V and 8 bases from J, the gap between germline ends came to 13 bases. The CDR3 bases are TGTGCCAGCAGTCTATGGACAGCTGATTCACCCCTCCACTTT. Protein product: CASSLWTADSPLHF.

This clone was seen only a few times. At the DNA level, this CDR3 is encoded by other sequences in the same sample as well. The J gene is TRBJ1-5, the V gene TRBV6-5; no reliable D call. Trimming shortened V by 5 bases and J by 9 bases, and 14 bases separated the two germline ends. The CDR3 runs to 13 residues. Germline values: CDR1 MNHEY, CDR2 SVGAGI. CDR3 bases: TGTGCCAGCAGTGAAGCGCGACCCGGGCCCCAGCATTTT. Its translation is CASSEARPGPQHF.

This clone was recorded many times. CDR3 coding DNA: TGCGCCAGCAGCTTGGCAGCAGACAATGAGCAGTTCTTC. This sequence encodes CASSLAADNEQFF. The genes are TRBV5-1 and TRBJ2-1, with D uncertain. V gave up 0 bases and J gave up 5 bases, with 6 bases separating them. Germline CDR1 and CDR2: SGHRS and YFSETQ. This CDR3 region has 13 residues.

This clone turned up a few times. As DNA, the CDR3 is TGTGCCAGCAGTGAATTTCGGGGACTAGCGGGAGTTAATGAGCAGTTCTTC. It encodes CASSEFRGLAGVNEQFF. The chain links TRBV25-1 to TRBJ2-1; 14 nucleotides align to TRBD2. Germline values: CDR1 MGHDK, CDR2 SYGVNS. The CDR3 totals 17 residues. J gave up 7 bases and V 1 base, and 6 bases lay outside the gene matches.

On this clone: A much larger clonotype is one base distant, so this may be a read error. The chain employs TRBV6-5 and TRBJ2-7; D not certain. The V end was cut by 6 bases, the J end by 2 bases, with 5 bases between. CDR1 MNHEY and CDR2 SVGAGI come from the germline V gene. The CDR3 spans 11 residues. The CDR3 sequence is CASRQAYEQYF. As DNA, the CDR3 is TGTGCCAGCAGGCAAGCCTACGAGCAGTACTTC.